The 10 T cell receptor beta chains below come from one sample, sequenced in a study of T cells in localized non-small cell lung cancer. Repertoires were generated with immunoSEQ multiplex PCR, while TCRdb's copy carries only in-frame clones and drops some. The table has roughly 33,000 clones, 88% seen once. The source was peripheral blood, collected before any cancer treatment. These receptors were obtained from a woman aged 35-70 years with stage I lung adenocarcinoma.

This chain links TRBV10-1 with TRBJ2-3, with D perhaps TRBD2 (7 bases). Deletions cut 4 bases from V and 2 bases from J, with 10 bases between. The CDR3 loop spans 14 amino acids. Germline V gene sequence: CDR1 WNHNN, CDR2 SYGVQD (reference sequence). CDR3 nucleotides: TGCGCCAGCAGTGGTGGGGGGGCCACAGATACGCAGTATTTT. It specifies CASSGGGATDTQYF.

The rearrangement links TRBV7-2 to TRBJ1-5; no definite D call. CDR3 size: 13 residues. Per germline, CDR1 SGHTA and CDR2 FQGNSA. V lost 5 bases, J lost 0 bases, and 5 bases lay in between. The chain's CDR3 is CASSSYSNQPQHF. The CDR3 DNA follows: TGTGCCAGCAGCAGTTATAGCAATCAGCCCCAGCATTTT.

Details on this clone: Within the sample, other DNA sequences also encode this same CDR3. The V call is TRBV7-3, the J call TRBJ2-1; TRBD2 aligns across 9 bases. CDR1 and CDR2 (germline): SGHTA, FQGTGA. The CDR3 loop spans 15 amino acids. V lost 2 bases, J lost 2 bases, and 1 base stayed unmatched. Here the CDR3 reads CASSLAGGPYNEQFF. CDR3 DNA sequence: TGTGCCAGCAGCTTAGCGGGGGGGCCCTACAATGAGCAGTTCTTC.

The chain has TRBV6-5 and TRBJ2-5; 14 nucleotides line up with TRBD2. Unmatched junction bases numbered 6, after V lost 7 bases and J lost 5 bases. The CDR3 totals 15 residues. The germline V gene encodes CDR1 MNHEY and CDR2 SVGAGI. The CDR3 DNA is TGTGCCAGCAACCGACTAGCGGGGGGGCGGGAGACCCAGTACTTC. Translation: CASNRLAGGRETQYF.

The rearrangement joins TRBV21-1 to TRBJ2-5; the D call in the table, TRBD1, was not verified against the DNA. TRBV21-1 is deemed a pseudogene. CDR3 size: 15 residues. The CDR3 loop is CASGPEWGIQETQYF. CDR3 sequence (DNA): TGTGCCAGCGGCCCTGAGTGGGGCATCCAAGAGACCCAGTACTTC.

Here the CDR3 reads CASSPDRNGNTEAFF. In DNA form, the CDR3 reads TGTGCCAGCAGCCCAGACAGGAATGGGAACACTGAAGCTTTCTTT. The V call is TRBV4-2, the J call TRBJ1-1; D is perhaps TRBD1 (6 bases). V lost 4 bases, J lost 1 base, and 13 bases lay in between. CDR1 and CDR2 (germline): LGHNA, YNFKEQ. The length of the CDR3 is 15 residues.

CDR3 loop: CASSYLRGGNEQFF. In nucleotides, the CDR3 is TGTGCCAGCAGTTATTTGAGGGGGGGCAATGAGCAGTTCTTC. The chain carries TRBV6-5 and TRBJ2-1; D is perhaps TRBD2 (7 bases). V lost 3 bases, J lost 6 bases, and 12 bases lay in between. Germline V gene lookup returns CDR1 MNHEY and CDR2 SVGAGI. This CDR3 is built from 14 residues.

V is TRBV9 and J is TRBJ2-1; TRBD2 might be the D (5 bases). CDR1 and CDR2 (germline): SGDLS, YYNGEE. This CDR3 contains 16 residues. The CDR3 is CASASDRGRAYNEQFF. The DNA of the CDR3 is TGTGCTTCAGCCAGTGATCGGGGTCGCGCCTACAATGAGCAGTTCTTC.

The chain has TRBV18 and TRBJ1-6; the D is unclear. V was trimmed by 4 bases and J by 0 bases, leaving 7 bases between them. Looked up from germline, CDR1 is KGHSH and CDR2 is LQKENI. The CDR3 runs 15 residues. The CDR3 sequence is CASSQLSSYNSPLHF. The CDR3 DNA sequence: TGTGCCAGCTCACAGCTATCCTCCTATAATTCACCCCTCCACTTT.

This clone showed up just a few times. This chain links TRBV27 with TRBJ1-1; D uncertain. CDR3 length: 16 amino acids. V lost 1 base and J 1 base, leaving 13 bases between the germline ends. Per germline, CDR1 MNHEY and CDR2 SMNVEV (reference sequence). CDR3 amino acids: CASSLLVEGPNTEAFF. CDR3 in DNA: TGTGCCAGCAGTTTATTGGTCGAGGGCCCGAACACTGAAGCTTTCTTT.